The rows below give T cell receptor beta chains drawn from one sample of a study of CXCR3-negative and CXCR3-positive naive CD8 T cells. From its re-call of the 5' RACE reads, TCRdb lists each CDR3 protein once, without DNA. Its listing shows 120,000 to 150,000 distinct CDR3 sequences. The sequenced sample was naive CXCR3+ CD8+ T cells from blood. Source of these receptors: a human donor in good health. Some clones in this sample may be carry-over from other donors' samples. Both conserved end residues are part of each CDR3.

J: TRBJ2-3; V: TRBV7-3; CDR3: CASFLNGTGSPDTQYF
J: TRBJ2-7; V: TRBV27; CDR3: CASSLSVAGEFYEQYF
J: TRBJ2-7; V: TRBV10-3; CDR3: CAISGTSYEQYF
J: TRBJ1-2; V: TRBV4-3; CDR3: CASSQERTDNYGYTF
J: TRBJ2-1; V: TRBV6-6; CDR3: CASSYGTMVDEQFF
J: TRBJ2-7; V: TRBV12-3/TRBV12-4; CDR3: CASSFGGSHEQYF
J: TRBJ2-7; V: TRBV18; CDR3: CASSPPPGHAAFPTYEQYF
J: TRBJ2-3; V: TRBV20-1; CDR3: CSARDFRQGPTDTQYF
J: TRBJ2-7; V: TRBV20-1; CDR3: CSAKPLSDPWQYF
J: TRBJ2-1; V: TRBV19; CDR3: CASSVPRTPNNEQFF
J: TRBJ2-7; V: TRBV28; CDR3: CASSLERAAGGYEQYF
J: TRBJ1-2; V: TRBV5-1; CDR3: CASSFGTEYGYTF
J: TRBJ2-2; V: TRBV5-1; CDR3: CASSFAVFTGELFF
J: TRBJ2-1; V: TRBV20-1; CDR3: CSATDGSSYNEQFF
J: TRBJ2-5; V: TRBV29-1; CDR3: CSAEGVLAGGMYQETQYF
J: TRBJ1-1; V: TRBV18; CDR3: CASSPTGTLNTEASF
J: TRBJ1-6; V: TRBV29-1; CDR3: CSVELDGDRTKGGLHF
J: TRBJ2-5; V: TRBV6-5; CDR3: CASSLARGAEETQYF
J: TRBJ1-1; V: TRBV21-1; CDR3: CASSANINTGIDPEAFF
J: TRBJ2-2; V: TRBV29-1; CDR3: CSVEQPNTGELFF
J: TRBJ2-5; V: TRBV13; CDR3: CASSWPTSGQETQYF
J: TRBJ2-1; V: TRBV7-9; CDR3: CASSHRDPYNEQFF
J: TRBJ2-1; V: TRBV29-1; CDR3: CSVASGMADEQFF
J: TRBJ2-7; V: TRBV12-3/TRBV12-4; CDR3: CASSIPGQGNEQYF
J: TRBJ2-1; V: TRBV6-6; CDR3: CASSSGGPHGKDEQFF
J: TRBJ2-6; V: TRBV5-5; CDR3: CASSLAVGTGANVLTF
J: TRBJ2-2; V: TRBV6-5; CDR3: CASSYYRGDGELFF
J: TRBJ2-7; V: TRBV5-5; CDR3: CASSFRGTSYEQYF
J: TRBJ2-1; V: TRBV10-3; CDR3: CAIGPGNLDEQFF
J: TRBJ2-4; V: TRBV28; CDR3: CASSAEKNIQYF
J: TRBJ2-1; V: TRBV14; CDR3: CASSQLGLAYNEQFF
J: TRBJ2-1; V: TRBV12-3/TRBV12-4; CDR3: CASSPLDYNEQFF
J: TRBJ2-3; V: TRBV2; CDR3: CASSPTGDGGDTQYF
J: TRBJ2-7; V: TRBV15; CDR3: CATSTRLAGTYEQYF
J: TRBJ2-2; V: TRBV29-1; CDR3: CSVYGGTGELFF
J: TRBJ2-1; V: TRBV5-1; CDR3: CASSFSGGIPYNEQFF